This T cell receptor (beta chain) originates from a study of blood T cell repertoires in COVID-19. The overall study: Samples came from the United States, Italy and Spain, spanning acute and convalescent COVID-19. The cDNA or gDNA used as material had been derived from T cells, B-cell-depleted T cells, or PBMCs.

Two negative PCRs, clearance, or symptom resolution had been documented for recovered Cohort 3 donors. Original analysis: Estimated nucleated cell counts came from reference gene primer amplification. TCRdb's table, derived via immunoSEQ multiplex PCR, lists solely in-frame clones and lacks some. From that table come the V and J calls and clone size; the DNA was used to work out D and trimming. The sample shows a few hundred thousand clones, 85% to 90% of them seen only once. Germline CDR1 is ENHRY and CDR2 is SYGVKD. Trimming at V came to 4 bases and at J to 1 base, leaving 4 bases not matched to a gene. This CDR3 region has 15 residues.

Input material: PBMCs or T cells enriched from blood (not recorded which). This TCR came from a woman aged 45-65 years who had recovered from COVID-19. The chain combines TRBV10-3 with TRBJ2-1, with 7 bases lining up with TRBD2. The CDR3 here is CAISVQAGSYNEQFF. As DNA, the CDR3 is TGTGCCATCAGTGTTCAAGCGGGATCCTACAATGAGCAGTTCTTC.